These 5 T cell receptor beta chains share one sample of origin, sequenced in a study of T cell responses to AZD1222 COVID-19 vaccine. The repertoire was sequenced with immunoSEQ multiplex PCR; TCRdb's copy has only in-frame clones and lacks some. The table includes roughly 190,000 clones, roughly 92% detected once. This specimen consisted of peripheral blood, obtained on day 0 of AZD1222 vaccination. The origin of the receptors is an adult in good health.

V usage is TRBV6-2 or TRBV6-3 and J usage is TRBJ1-1; D perhaps matches TRBD1 (5 bases). Looked up from germline, CDR1 is MNHEY and CDR2 is SVGEGT. CDR3 length: 14 residues. Trimming cost V 0 bases and J 3 bases, with 8 bases left between them. The CDR3 loop reads CASSYSGPYTEAFF. DNA for the CDR3: TGTGCCAGCAGTTACTCGGGACCATACACTGAAGCTTTCTTT.

The CDR3 spells CASSPYMNTEAFF. The CDR3 DNA follows: TGCGCCAGCAGTCCGTACATGAACACTGAAGCTTTCTTT. This chain joins TRBV10-1 and TRBJ1-1, with D unclear. This CDR3 is 13 amino acids long. V was cut by 5 bases and J by 0 bases, with 7 bases left in between. Germline V lookup: CDR1 WNHNN, CDR2 SYGVQD (reference sequence).

This chain uses TRBV2 with TRBJ2-7, with unresolved D. V lost 2 bases and J lost 4, with 3 bases in between. Germline values: CDR1 SNHLY, CDR2 FYNNEI. The CDR3 is made up of 11 amino acids. CDR3 amino acids: CASSERYEQYF. CDR3 sequence (DNA): TGTGCCAGCAGTGAAAGATACGAGCAGTACTTC.

J is TRBJ1-4 and V is TRBV4-1; tentatively, D is TRBD1 (6 bases). V dropped 4 bases and J dropped 0 bases, with 9 bases sitting between them. The CDR3 runs 15 residues. Germline loops: CDR1 MGHRA, CDR2 YSYEKL. This CDR3 reads CASSLGTTTNEKLFF. The CDR3 nucleotides are TGCGCCAGCAGCCTAGGGACAACAACTAATGAAAAACTGTTTTTT.

V and J are TRBV6-5 and TRBJ1-5; 8 nucleotides agree with TRBD1. Trimming at V came to 5 bases and at J to 1 base, leaving 4 bases not matched to a gene. CDR3 length equals 15 residues. Germline CDR1 MNHEY, CDR2 SVGAGI. The CDR3 nucleotides are TGTGCCAGCAGTACCGGACAGGGAAGCAATCAGCCCCAGCATTTT. This translates into CASSTGQGSNQPQHF.